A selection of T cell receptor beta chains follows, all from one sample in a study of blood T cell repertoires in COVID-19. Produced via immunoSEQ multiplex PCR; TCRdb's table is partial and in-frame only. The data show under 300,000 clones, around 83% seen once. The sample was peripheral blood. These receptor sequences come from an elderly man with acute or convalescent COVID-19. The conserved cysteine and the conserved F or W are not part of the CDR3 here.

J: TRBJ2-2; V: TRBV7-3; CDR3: ASSLNGQGTGGELF
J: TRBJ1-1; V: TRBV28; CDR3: ASSLSTGGTEAF
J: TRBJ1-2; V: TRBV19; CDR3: ASSIGQGGYGYT
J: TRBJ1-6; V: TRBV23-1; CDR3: ASSPQAGGASSYNSPLH
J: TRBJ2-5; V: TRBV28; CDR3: ASSASGTGGRETQY
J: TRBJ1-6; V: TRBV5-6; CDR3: ASSFILGALH
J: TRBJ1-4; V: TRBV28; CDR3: ASSWGKTGFAFEKLF
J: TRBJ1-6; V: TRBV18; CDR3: ASSPFSPTQGSSPLH
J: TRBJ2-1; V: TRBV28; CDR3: ASSRTSGPYNEQF
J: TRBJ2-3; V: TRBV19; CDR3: ASSGARAIDTQY
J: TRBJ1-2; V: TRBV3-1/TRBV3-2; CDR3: ASSTGHDYGYT
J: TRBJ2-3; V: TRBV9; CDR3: ASSKGRVTDTQY
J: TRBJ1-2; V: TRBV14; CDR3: ASSQGLTGGAGGYT
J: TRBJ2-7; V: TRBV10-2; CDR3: ASNTKAGTPPYEQY
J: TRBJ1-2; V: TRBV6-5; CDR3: ASSYSTGRENGYT
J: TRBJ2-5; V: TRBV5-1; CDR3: ASSFYGTGQETQY